One sample yielded the 28 T cell receptor beta chains listed below, sequenced in a study of blood T cell repertoires in COVID-19. The data were produced by immunoSEQ multiplex PCR, yet TCRdb's version contains in-frame clones alone and is incomplete. The sample comprises approximately 230,000 clones, over 75% of which are singletons, and 2% to 2.5% rests with the top ten. The sequenced material came from peripheral blood. These receptors all stem from a woman aged 35 to 49 who had recovered from COVID-19.

V gene TRBV7-2 combines with J gene TRBJ1-5; TRBD1 matches at 9 bases. J was trimmed by 6 bases and V by 5 bases; bases with no gene match: 5. CDR1 and CDR2 from the germline V gene are SGHTA and FQGNSA. The CDR3 loop spans 14 amino acids. Here the CDR3 DNA reads TGTGCCAGCAGCCCGGGACAGGGAAGTCAGCCCCAGCATTTT. Encoded protein: CASSPGQGSQPQHF. Together with reference TRBV7-2 and TRBJ1-5, the CDR3 gives the full variable domain: GAGVSQSPSNKVTEKGKDVELRCDPISGHTALYWYRQSLGQGLEFLIYFQGNSAPDKSGLPSDRFSAERTGGSVSTLTIQRTQQEDSAVYLCASSPGQGSQPQHFGDGTRLSIL.

The CDR3 reads CASSSPLGGGSNYGYTF. The CDR3 bases are TGTGCCAGCAGCTCCCCTCTTGGGGGAGGGTCCAACTATGGCTACACCTTC. The chain carries TRBV7-2 and TRBJ1-2; perhaps TRBD1 as D (5 bases). The CDR3 length is 17 residues. CDR1 and CDR2 (germline): SGHTA, FQGNSA. V shed 4 bases and J shed 2 bases, with 20 bases lying between them. The variable domain in full, completed from reference TRBV7-2 and TRBJ1-2, reads GAGVSQSPSNKVTEKGKDVELRCDPISGHTALYWYRQSLGQGLEFLIYFQGNSAPDKSGLPSDRFSAERTGGSVSTLTIQRTQQEDSAVYLCASSSPLGGGSNYGYTFGSGTRLTVV.

CDR3 protein: CASSPSKGGETQYF. CDR3 coding DNA: TGTGCCAGCAGTCCTTCTAAAGGAGGAGAGACCCAGTACTTC. J is TRBJ2-5 and V is TRBV28; possible D gene TRBD2, 5 bases. Looked up from germline, CDR1 is MDHEN and CDR2 is SYDVKM. This CDR3 is 14 amino acids long. V lost 5 bases and J lost 4, with 14 bases in between.

The gene calls are TRBV5-4 and TRBJ2-2; TRBD2 matches at 9 bases. Trimming removed 4 bases from V and 5 bases from J; junction bases left unmatched: 6. Germline V gene lookup returns CDR1 SGHNT and CDR2 YYREEE (reference sequence). The CDR3 extends over 15 amino acids. The CDR3 bases are TGTGCCAGCAGCGTCCCGGGACTAGCAACCGGGGAGCTGTTTTTT. This codes for CASSVPGLATGELFF.

J is TRBJ2-7 and V is TRBV15; 13 bases agree with TRBD2. The CDR3 totals 18 residues. V lost 3 bases to trimming and J lost 5 bases; unmatched junction nucleotides: 13. Germline V gene data show CDR1 as LNHNV and CDR2 as YYDKDF (reference sequence). The DNA for the CDR3 is TGTGCCACCAGCAGTGGGCCCGGGACTAGCGGGATGTGGGACGAGCAGTACTTC. Protein sequence: CATSSGPGTSGMWDEQYF.

The chain is built from TRBV6-2 or TRBV6-3 and TRBJ2-5, with 11 bases that match TRBD2. CDR3 length: 17 residues. Germline values: CDR1 MNHEY, CDR2 SVGEGT. The ends lost 2 bases at V and 2 bases at J; junction bases unmatched: 7. CDR3 bases: TGTGCCAGCAGTTACAGCGGGCGGACTAGCGGGCAAGAGACCCAGTACTTC. This translates into CASSYSGRTSGQETQYF.

V and J are TRBV27 and TRBJ2-6; D may be TRBD1 (6 bases). This CDR3 is built from 15 residues. Trimming took 5 bases from V and 4 from J, leaving 12 bases between them. Germline values: CDR1 MNHEY, CDR2 SMNVEV (reference sequence). The CDR3 DNA reads as TGTGCCAGCAGTCCCACAGGGAACGGGGCCAACGTCCTGACTTTC. Its protein product is CASSPTGNGANVLTF.

Points on this clone: At the DNA level, this CDR3 is encoded by other sequences in the same sample as well. J is TRBJ2-7 and V is TRBV15; 8 bases are a match to TRBD2. V was pared by 0 bases and J by 0 bases, with 7 bases of the junction left unmatched. CDR1 and CDR2 from the germline V gene are LNHNV and YYDKDF (reference sequence). The CDR3 contains 17 residues. CDR3 sequence reads: CATSRDRLAGSSYEQYF. For the CDR3, the DNA is TGTGCCACCAGCAGAGATCGGCTAGCGGGCAGCTCCTACGAGCAGTACTTC.

The rearrangement uses TRBV15 and TRBJ1-2; D unresolved. Per the germline V gene, CDR1 is LNHNV and CDR2 is YYDKDF (reference sequence). The CDR3 sequence is 13 residues long. V was clipped by 0 bases and J by 9 bases, with 11 bases between them. The CDR3 region is CATSRDPTGRYTF. CDR3 nucleotides: TGTGCCACCAGCAGAGATCCCACTGGTCGCTACACCTTC.

The rearrangement links TRBV3-1 (or the pseudogene TRBV3-2) to TRBJ2-2, with 10 nucleotides matching TRBD2. The V gene end was trimmed by 4 bases and the J gene end by 4 bases; junction bases not matched to a gene: 3. The CDR3 covers 15 residues. Germline V lookup: CDR1 LGHDT, CDR2 YNNKEL (reference sequence). In nucleotides, the CDR3 is TGTGCCAGCAGCCCTAGACTAGCGGGCACCGGGGAGCTGTTTTTT. It encodes CASSPRLAGTGELFF.

The V and J genes are TRBV30 and TRBJ2-3, with D tentatively TRBD1 (5 bases). Trimming took 3 bases from V and 2 from J, leaving 9 bases between them. This CDR3 comprises 13 residues. Looked up from germline, CDR1 is GTSNPN and CDR2 is SVGIG (reference sequence). CDR3 DNA: TGTGCCTGGAGCCTACAGGTCACAGATACGCAGTATTTT. Translated, it gives CAWSLQVTDTQYF. Full variable domain (rest looked up from reference TRBV30 and TRBJ2-3): SQTIHQWPATLVQPVGSPLSLECTVEGTSNPNLYWYRQAAGRGLQLLFYSVGIGQISSEVPQNLSASRPQDRQFILSSKKLLLSDSGFYLCAWSLQVTDTQYFGPGTRLTVL.

V is TRBV28 and J is TRBJ1-5; D uncertain. V was pared by 1 base and J by 4 bases, with 17 bases between. This CDR3 is 17 amino acids long. Per the germline V gene, CDR1 is MDHEN and CDR2 is SYDVKM. CDR3 nucleotides: TGTGCCAGCAGTTTATTTCGTGCGGGAGGGAGGAATCAGCCCCAGCATTTT. Its protein product is CASSLFRAGGRNQPQHF.

The V gene is TRBV5-8, the J gene TRBJ2-7; TRBD1 matches at 7 bases. This CDR3 is built from 15 residues. Per the germline V gene, CDR1 is SGHTS and CDR2 is YDEGEE. J gave up 8 bases and V 2 bases, and 13 bases lay outside the gene matches. CDR3 region: CASSLDRDTSEKQYF. DNA of the CDR3: TGTGCCAGCAGCTTAGACAGGGATACCTCTGAGAAGCAGTACTTC.

The CDR3 DNA follows: TGTGCCAGCAGCTTAAATGTCCGTAATACGGGCGAGCAGTACTTC. Residues: CASSLNVRNTGEQYF. The chain carries TRBV11-3 and TRBJ2-7; no clear D. CDR3 length: 15 residues. Trimming shortened V by 2 bases and J by 6 bases, and 17 bases separated the two germline ends. Germline V gene sequence: CDR1 SGHNT, CDR2 YENEEA.

The V and J genes are TRBV10-3 and TRBJ2-7; perhaps TRBD1 as D (6 bases). The V and J ends lost 3 bases and 5 bases respectively, with 14 bases between them. Germline V gene data show CDR1 as ENHRY and CDR2 as SYGVKD. The CDR3 runs 14 residues. The CDR3: CAISDIVQGHEQYF. CDR3 DNA sequence: TGTGCCATCAGTGACATTGTACAGGGCCACGAGCAGTACTTC.

CDR3 in DNA: TGTGCCAGCAGCCCCCACCCCGGGATCTCCTACAATGAGCAGTTCTTC. Protein sequence: CASSPHPGISYNEQFF. The chain carries TRBV7-3 and TRBJ2-1; D is possibly TRBD2 (5 bases). V lost 5 bases to trimming and J lost 0 bases, with 14 bases between them. The V gene's germline CDR1 is SGHTA and CDR2 FQGTGA. This CDR3 is built from 16 residues.

The CDR3 nucleotides are TGTGCCTCGGGACTAGCGGGCTACGAGCAGTACTTC. Translating it yields CASGLAGYEQYF. This chain joins TRBV19 and TRBJ2-7, with 12 bases lining up with TRBD2. Germline V gene sequence: CDR1 LNHDA, CDR2 SQIVND (reference sequence). This CDR3 is built from 12 residues. V lost 11 bases to trimming and J lost 3 bases; unmatched junction nucleotides: 2.

The DNA of the CDR3 is TGCGCCAGCAGTCAGGGGACACCCCCCACAGATACGCAGTATTTT. It encodes CASSQGTPPTDTQYF. The chain employs TRBV23-1 and TRBJ2-3; D perhaps matches TRBD1 (6 bases). TRBV23-1 is treated as an ORF (open reading frame) with a function not yet certain. The CDR3 runs to 15 residues. Deletions cut 3 bases from V and 2 bases from J, with 12 bases between.

The chain links TRBV18 to TRBJ2-7; possible D gene TRBD1, 6 bases. Trimming cost V 3 bases and J 3 bases, with 12 bases left between them. Germline V lookup: CDR1 KGHSH, CDR2 LQKENI. The CDR3 loop spans 14 amino acids. The CDR3 reads CASSPDWGHYEQYF. CDR3 nucleotide sequence: TGTGCCAGCTCACCGGATTGGGGACACTACGAGCAGTACTTC.

CDR3 region: CASSSFDRSSSYEQYF. In DNA form, the CDR3 reads TGTGCCAGCAGCTCCTTCGACAGGAGTAGCTCCTACGAGCAGTACTTC. This rearrangement joins TRBV11-1 to TRBJ2-7, with D tentatively TRBD1 (6 bases). The germline CDR1 and CDR2 sequences are SGHAT and FQDESV (reference sequence). CDR3 length: 16 residues. V was clipped by 4 bases and J by 0 bases, with 16 bases between them. Filled out from reference TRBV11-1 and TRBJ2-7, the complete variable domain reads EAEVAQSPRYKITEKSQAVAFWCDPISGHATLYWYRQILGQGPELLVQFQDESVVDDSQLPKDRFSAERLKGVDSTLKIQPAELGDSAMYLCASSSFDRSSSYEQYFGPGTRLTVT.

The count of this clone is one. The genes are TRBV5-1 and TRBJ2-2; 9 nucleotides line up with TRBD1. The CDR3 length is 15 residues. Looked up from germline, CDR1 is SGHRS and CDR2 is YFSETQ. Unmatched junction bases numbered 7, after V lost 4 bases and J lost 6 bases. The CDR3 loop reads CASSPGQGKPGELFF. CDR3 nucleotide sequence: TGCGCCAGCAGCCCGGGACAGGGAAAGCCCGGGGAGCTGTTTTTT.

The CDR3 DNA sequence: TGTGCCAGCAGCTTCCGTCGAGATAGCGGGAAATCCTACAATGAGCAGTTCTTC. Its protein is CASSFRRDSGKSYNEQFF. The chain has TRBV11-2 and TRBJ2-1; TRBD2 matches 8 bases. This CDR3 has 18 amino acids. J lost 1 base, V lost 3 bases, and 11 bases had no gene match. Germline-derived CDR1 and CDR2 are SGHAT and FQNNGV.

This clone turned up a few times. The V call is TRBV29-1, the J call TRBJ2-1; TRBD2 aligns across 7 bases. CDR1 is SQVTM, CDR2 ANQGSEA, per germline. The CDR3 loop spans 15 amino acids. V trimming: 7 bases; J trimming: 6 bases; junction bases outside the gene matches: 15. CDR3 residues: CSGTSAAGRGNEQFF. CDR3 DNA: TGCAGCGGGACTTCGGCGGCAGGGAGGGGCAATGAGCAGTTCTTC.

This clone has only one observation. This chain connects TRBV6-6 to TRBJ2-3; D is unresolved. The CDR3 covers 13 residues. V was shortened by 0 bases and J by 5 bases, with 6 bases between the two germline ends. Germline CDR1 MNHNY, CDR2 SVGAGI (reference sequence). The CDR3 reads CASSYSRVDTQYF. Here the CDR3 DNA reads TGTGCCAGCAGTTACTCGAGAGTAGATACGCAGTATTTT.

V is TRBV4-3 and J is TRBJ2-6; D is unclear. Germline V gene lookup returns CDR1 LGHNA and CDR2 YSLEER. The V gene lost 0 bases and the J gene lost 0 bases, with 12 bases spanning the gap. There are 18 residues in the CDR3. The chain's CDR3 is CASSQDMMSGSGANVLTF. The CDR3 DNA sequence: TGCGCCAGCAGCCAAGACATGATGTCAGGCTCTGGGGCCAACGTCCTGACTTTC.

This chain joins TRBV25-1 and TRBJ2-4; D gene unclear. In germline, CDR1 is MGHDK, CDR2 SYGVNS. V was cut by 2 bases and J by 4 bases, with 12 bases left in between. The CDR3 covers 15 residues. CDR3 DNA sequence: TGTGCCAGCAGTGAAGACACAAGTGGGAAAAACATTCAGTACTTC. Translated, it gives CASSEDTSGKNIQYF. Together with reference TRBV25-1 and TRBJ2-4, the CDR3 gives the full variable domain: EADIYQTPRYLVIGTGKKITLECSQTMGHDKMYWYQQDPGMELHLIHYSYGVNSTEKGDLSSESTVSRIRTEHFPLTLESARPSHTSQYLCASSEDTSGKNIQYFGAGTRLSVL.

The gene calls are TRBV4-2 and TRBJ2-7; tentatively, D is TRBD1 (6 bases). CDR1 and CDR2 (germline): LGHNA, YNFKEQ. The CDR3 consists of 14 residues. Trimming took 0 bases from V and 9 from J, leaving 15 bases between them. The CDR3 loop is CASSQDLQGGRQYF. The CDR3 coding sequence is TGTGCCAGCAGCCAAGATCTTCAAGGGGGTAGGCAGTACTTC.

V and J are TRBV11-3 and TRBJ1-2; D is undetermined. Germline V gene lookup returns CDR1 SGHNT and CDR2 YENEEA. Trimming took off 5 bases at V and 0 bases at J, with 10 bases between the two ends. The CDR3 is made up of 14 amino acids. CDR3 loop: CASSRDSANYGYTF. CDR3 DNA: TGTGCCAGCAGCCGCGATAGTGCTAACTATGGCTACACCTTC.